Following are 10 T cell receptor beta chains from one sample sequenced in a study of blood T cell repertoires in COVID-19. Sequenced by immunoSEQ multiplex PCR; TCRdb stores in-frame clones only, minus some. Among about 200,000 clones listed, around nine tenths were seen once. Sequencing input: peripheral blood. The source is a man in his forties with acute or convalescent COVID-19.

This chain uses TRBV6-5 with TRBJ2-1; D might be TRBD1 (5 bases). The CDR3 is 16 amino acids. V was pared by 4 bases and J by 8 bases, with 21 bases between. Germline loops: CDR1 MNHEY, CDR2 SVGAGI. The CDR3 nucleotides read TGTGCCAGCAGTTTTACAGGAGTGCCTCCGCGACATGAGCAGTTCTTC. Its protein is CASSFTGVPPRHEQFF.

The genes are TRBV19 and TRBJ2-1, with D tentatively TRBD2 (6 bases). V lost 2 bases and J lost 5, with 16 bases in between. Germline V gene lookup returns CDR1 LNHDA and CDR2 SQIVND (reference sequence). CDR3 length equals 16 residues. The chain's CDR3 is CASSIPSGTRNNEQFF. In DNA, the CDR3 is TGTGCCAGTAGTATACCGTCCGGGACTCGTAACAATGAGCAGTTCTTC.

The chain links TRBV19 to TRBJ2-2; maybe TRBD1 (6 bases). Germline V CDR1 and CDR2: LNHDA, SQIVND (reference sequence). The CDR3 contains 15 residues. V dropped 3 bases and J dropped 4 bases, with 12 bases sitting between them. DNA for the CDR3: TGTGCCAGTAGTATGCATGGGGGCCGCACCGGGGAGCTGTTTTTT. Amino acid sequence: CASSMHGGRTGELFF.

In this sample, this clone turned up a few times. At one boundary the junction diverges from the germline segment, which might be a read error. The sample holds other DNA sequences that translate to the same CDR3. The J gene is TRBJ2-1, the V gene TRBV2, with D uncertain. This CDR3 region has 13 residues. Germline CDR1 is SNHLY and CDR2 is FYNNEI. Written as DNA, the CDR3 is TGTGCCAGCCGTGATCGCTCCTACAATGAGCAGTTCTTC. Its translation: CASRDRSYNEQFF.

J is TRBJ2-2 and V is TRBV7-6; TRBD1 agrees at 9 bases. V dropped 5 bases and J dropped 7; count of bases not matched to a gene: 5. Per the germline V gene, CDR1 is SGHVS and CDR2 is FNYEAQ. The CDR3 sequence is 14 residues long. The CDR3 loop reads CASSRDRVSGELFF. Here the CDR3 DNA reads TGTGCCAGCAGCCGGGACAGGGTCAGCGGGGAGCTGTTTTTT.

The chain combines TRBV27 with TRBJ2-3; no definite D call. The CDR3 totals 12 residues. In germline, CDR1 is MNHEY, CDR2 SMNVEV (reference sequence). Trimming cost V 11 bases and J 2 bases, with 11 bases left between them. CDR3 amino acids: CAHGSTTDTQYF. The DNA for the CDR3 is TGTGCCCACGGGTCAACCACAGATACGCAGTATTTT.

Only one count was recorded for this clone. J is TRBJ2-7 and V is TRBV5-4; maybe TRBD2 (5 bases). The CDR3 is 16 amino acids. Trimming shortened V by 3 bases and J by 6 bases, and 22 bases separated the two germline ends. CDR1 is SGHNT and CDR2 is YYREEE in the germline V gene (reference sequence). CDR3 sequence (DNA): TGTGCCAGCAGCTCCGGGGTGGTCACCCCGGCTGGCGAGCAGTACTTC. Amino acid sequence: CASSSGVVTPAGEQYF.

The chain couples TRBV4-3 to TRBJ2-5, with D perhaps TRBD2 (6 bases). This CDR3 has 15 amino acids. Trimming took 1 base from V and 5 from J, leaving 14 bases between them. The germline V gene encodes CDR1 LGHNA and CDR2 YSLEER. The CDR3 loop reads CASSQGNGGGETQYF. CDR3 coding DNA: TGCGCCAGCAGCCAAGGCAACGGAGGAGGGGAGACCCAGTACTTC.

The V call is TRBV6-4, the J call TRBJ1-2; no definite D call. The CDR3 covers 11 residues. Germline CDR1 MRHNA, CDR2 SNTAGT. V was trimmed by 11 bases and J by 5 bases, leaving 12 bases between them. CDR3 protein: CAGPLNYGYTF. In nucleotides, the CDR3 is TGTGCCGGCCCATTGAATTATGGCTACACCTTC.

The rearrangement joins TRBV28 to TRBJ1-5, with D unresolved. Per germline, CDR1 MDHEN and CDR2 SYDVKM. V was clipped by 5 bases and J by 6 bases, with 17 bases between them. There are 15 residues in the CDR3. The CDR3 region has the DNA TGTGCCAGCAGTCTTCTGATTGGAGAGGGTCAGCCCCAGCATTTT. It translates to CASSLLIGEGQPQHF. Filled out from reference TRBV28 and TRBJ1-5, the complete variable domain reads DVKVTQSSRYLVKRTGEKVFLECVQDMDHENMFWYRQDPGLGLRLIYFSYDVKMKEKGDIPEGYSVSREKKERFSLILESASTNQTSMYLCASSLLIGEGQPQHFGDGTRLSIL.